The 8 T cell receptor beta chains below were found in one sample sequenced in a study of tumor-infiltrating lymphocytes in primary liver carcinoma. Unsorted bulk tissue of about 17-32 mg yielded co-extracted RNA and DNA. The template, roughly 0.45 ug total RNA, yielded TCR beta cDNA made with a constant-region primer. A slightly modified ARM-PCR protocol with three nested multiplex PCR rounds produced these TCR beta libraries. Use of TRBV1-TRBV30 forward primers with a C-beta reverse primer characterized the first two PCR rounds, which lasted about 9 cycles each. TCRdb reprocessed the multiplex PCR reads via MiXCR and lists one record per CDR3 protein. This repertoire shows tens of thousands of distinct CDR3 sequences, around 70% found once; its top ten account for 15% to 20%. The sequenced material came from liver tumor tissue from sampling region 1. Subset in this sample: tumor region T1, superior pole. Every receptor here comes from a man in his forties or fifties with primary liver carcinoma and hepatitis B virus infection.

The chain couples TRBV18 to TRBJ1-4; the D gene is possibly TRBD1 (6 bases). The germline CDR1 and CDR2 sequences are KGHSH and LQKENI. Trimming left V 6 bases short and J 8 bases short, with 16 bases between. This CDR3 spans 14 amino acids. CDR3: CASSSGAGGEKLFF. CDR3 nucleotides: TGTGCCAGCTCCTCAGGCGCCGGGGGCGAAAAACTGTTTTTT.

The chain couples TRBV5-1 to TRBJ2-1; D call uncertain. In germline, CDR1 is SGHRS, CDR2 YFSETQ. CDR3 size: 16 residues. Trimming cost V 0 bases and J 5 bases, with 15 bases left between them. The CDR3 reads CASSLGPNGHDNEQFF. CDR3 nucleotides: TGCGCCAGCAGCTTGGGGCCTAACGGGCACGACAATGAGCAGTTCTTC.

In regard to this clonotype: This could be a read error, since a much larger clone is one nucleotide away. This chain uses TRBV15 with TRBJ2-7; no definite D call. This CDR3 is 13 amino acids long. The germline gives CDR1 LNHNV, CDR2 YYDKDF (reference sequence). CDR3 protein: CATRRDHRREQYF. The CDR3 region has the DNA TGTGCCACCCGCAGAGACCACAGAAGGGAGCAGTACTTC.

With regard to this clonotype: As the CDR3 is not closed by the conserved phenylalanine or tryptophan, this likely results from a read error. It is unclear where the CDR3 begins or ends on the DNA, so no DNA is shown, and the CDR3 is as TCRdb lists it. The V call is TRBV24-1, the J call TRBJ2-1; no check of the table's D call, TRBD2, against the DNA was made. The germline V gene has CDR1 KGHDR and CDR2 SFDVKD. The length of the CDR3 is 16 amino acids, counting both ends. CDR3 in amino acids: CATSDYGLAGVDEEFL.

Notes on this clonotype: A read error may produce the germline difference seen at one junction end. The genes are TRBV4-1 and TRBJ1-5, with D perhaps matching TRBD1 (5 bases). This CDR3 comprises 15 residues. Germline V lookup: CDR1 MGHRA, CDR2 YSYEKL. The CDR3 region is CANSQDIAGWQPQNF. CDR3 bases: TGCGCCAACAGCCAAGATATCGCAGGGTGGCAGCCCCAGAATTTT.

In regard to this clonotype: An end of the junction differs from the germline gene, which may be a read error. J is TRBJ2-2 and V is TRBV6-5; D is uncertain. Per germline, CDR1 MNHEY and CDR2 SVGAGI. The CDR3 runs 15 residues. CDR3 nucleotide sequence: TGTGCCATCAGTTACGCACTGGACGGCACCTGGGAGCTGTTTTTT. Protein product: CAISYALDGTWELFF.

A word on this clonotype: One end of the junction does not line up with germline, which may come from a read error. This chain joins TRBV10-3 and TRBJ2-7; no reliable D call. This CDR3 contains 11 residues. CDR1 and CDR2 from the germline V gene are ENHRY and SYGVKD. The CDR3 DNA is TGTGCCATCAGTGAACGGAACGAGCAGTATTTC. It translates to CAISERNEQYF.

Note on this clonotype: This could be a read error, since a much larger clone is one nucleotide away. V usage is TRBV7-9 and J usage is TRBJ1-3; D possibly corresponds to TRBD1 (5 bases). This CDR3 spans 15 amino acids. From germline, CDR1 is SEHNR and CDR2 FQNEAQ (reference sequence). The CDR3 DNA reads as TGTGCCAGCAGCTTATCAGGGTATCTTGGAAACACCATAAATTTT. Amino acid sequence: CASSLSGYLGNTINF.